This T cell receptor (beta chain) emerged from a study of blood T cell repertoires in COVID-19. Per the original methods: From reference gene primer amplification, estimates of nucleated cell counts were derived. The data were produced by immunoSEQ multiplex PCR, yet TCRdb's version contains in-frame clones alone and is incomplete. The V and J calls and the clone size are those of that table, but D and trimming were determined from the DNA. The table includes approximately 250,000 clones, approximately 90% detected once. The trim removed 1 base at V and 7 bases at J, leaving 8 bases unmatched. The CDR3 runs 16 residues. Looked up from germline, CDR1 is SGHNT and CDR2 is YENEEA. In assigning cohorts, the study relied on participant-reported clinical history.

The chain is built from TRBV11-3 and TRBJ2-1, with TRBD2 identical over 9 bases. Sequenced sample: PBMCs or T cells enriched from blood (not recorded which). The TCR originated in a man between 35 and 55 years old who had been exposed to COVID-19. The CDR3: CASSLVAGGKGNEQFF. DNA of the CDR3: TGTGCCAGCAGCTTAGTGGCGGGAGGGAAAGGGAATGAGCAGTTCTTC.